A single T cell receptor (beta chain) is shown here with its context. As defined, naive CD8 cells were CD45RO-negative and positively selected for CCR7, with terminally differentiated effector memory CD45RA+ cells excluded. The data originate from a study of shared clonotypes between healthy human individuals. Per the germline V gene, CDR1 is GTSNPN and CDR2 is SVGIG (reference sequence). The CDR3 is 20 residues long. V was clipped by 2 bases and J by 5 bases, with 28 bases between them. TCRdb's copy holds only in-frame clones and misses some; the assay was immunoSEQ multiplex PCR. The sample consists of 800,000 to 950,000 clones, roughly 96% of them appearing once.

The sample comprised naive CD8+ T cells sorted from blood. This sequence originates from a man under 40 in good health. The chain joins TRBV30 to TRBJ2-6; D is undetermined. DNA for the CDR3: TGTGCCTGGAGTCCCCGGGTCATTGGACGGATCGCCTGGCGGGCCAACGTCCTGACTTTC. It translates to CAWSPRVIGRIAWRANVLTF.